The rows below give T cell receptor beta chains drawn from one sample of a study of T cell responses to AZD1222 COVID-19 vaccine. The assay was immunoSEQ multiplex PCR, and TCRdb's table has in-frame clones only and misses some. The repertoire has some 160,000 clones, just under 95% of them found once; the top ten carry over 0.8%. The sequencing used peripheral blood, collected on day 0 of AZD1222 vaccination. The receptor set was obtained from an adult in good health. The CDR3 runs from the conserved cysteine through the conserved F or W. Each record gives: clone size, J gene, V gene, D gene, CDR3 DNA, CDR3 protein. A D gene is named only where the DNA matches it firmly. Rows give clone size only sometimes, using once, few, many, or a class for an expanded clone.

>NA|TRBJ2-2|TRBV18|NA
TGTGCCAGCATCACCAGCTCCGGGGAGCTGTTTTTT
CASITSSGELFF
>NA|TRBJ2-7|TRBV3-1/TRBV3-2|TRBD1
TGTGCCAGCAGCCTCTATCTAGGACAGGGCGAGCAGTACTTC
CASSLYLGQGEQYF
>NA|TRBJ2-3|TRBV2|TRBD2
TGTGCCAGCAGTCTGACTAGCGGGGGGGCAAATACGCAGTATTTT
CASSLTSGGANTQYF
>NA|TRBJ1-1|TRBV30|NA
TGTGCCTGGAGTGCCCTCGTAGGGATAAACACTGAAGCTTTCTTT
CAWSALVGINTEAFF
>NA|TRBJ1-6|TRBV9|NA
TGTGCCAGCAGCGCAACGGGGGGGGAATCACCCCTCCACTTT
CASSATGGESPLHF
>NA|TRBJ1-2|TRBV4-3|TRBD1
TGCGCCAGCAGCCAAGATCCAGGGGGTCGGCCTAACTATGGCTACACCTTC
CASSQDPGGRPNYGYTF
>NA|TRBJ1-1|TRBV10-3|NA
TGTGCCATCGCGGCAGACTTTAACACTGAAGCTTTCTTT
CAIAADFNTEAFF
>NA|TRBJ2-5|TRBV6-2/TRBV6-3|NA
TGTGCCAGCAGTACACCGGGGGGCCGGGAGACCCAGTACTTC
CASSTPGGRETQYF
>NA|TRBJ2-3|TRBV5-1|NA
TGCGCCAGCAGCTTGACAGGGAACGGAGATACGCAGTATTTT
CASSLTGNGDTQYF
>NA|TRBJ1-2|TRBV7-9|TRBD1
TGTGCCAGCAGCTCGACAGGGACCTATGGCTACACCTTC
CASSSTGTYGYTF
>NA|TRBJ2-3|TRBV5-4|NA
TGTGCCAGCAGCTTGCAGACTGGCACAGATACGCAGTATTTT
CASSLQTGTDTQYF
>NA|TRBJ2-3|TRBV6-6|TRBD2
TGTGCCAGTAGACTAGCGGGGGAATTAACAGATACGCAGTATTTT
CASRLAGELTDTQYF
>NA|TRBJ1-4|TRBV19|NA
TGTGCCAGTAGTAGCGACCGATACGGAAGTGAAAAACTGTTTTTT
CASSSDRYGSEKLFF
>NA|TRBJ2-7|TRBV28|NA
TGTGCCAGCAGTTTAACGGGACGCTCCTACGAGCAGTACTTC
CASSLTGRSYEQYF
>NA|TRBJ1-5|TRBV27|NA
TGTGCCAGCAGTTTATCGGTGGTGGGGCCCCAGCATTTT
CASSLSVVGPQHF
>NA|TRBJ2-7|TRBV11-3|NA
TGTGCCAGCAGCTTAGGTCCACGCGAGCAGTACTTC
CASSLGPREQYF
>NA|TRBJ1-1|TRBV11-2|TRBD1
TGTGCCAGCAGAGATATACAGGGGCTGAACACTGAAGCTTTCTTT
CASRDIQGLNTEAFF
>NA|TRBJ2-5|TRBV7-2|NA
TGTGCCAGCAGCTTACAGGCCGGCGGAGAGACCCAGTACTTC
CASSLQAGGETQYF
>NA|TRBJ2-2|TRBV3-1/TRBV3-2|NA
TGTGCCAGCAGCCAAGATCTATTGGGCAGGGGACAAGCTGAAGGGGAGCTGTTTTTT
CASSQDLLGRGQAEGELFF
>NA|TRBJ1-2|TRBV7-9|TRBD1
TGTGCCAGCAGCTTACGACAGGGGTTAGGTGGCTACACCTTC
CASSLRQGLGGYTF
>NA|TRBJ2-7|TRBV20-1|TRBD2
TGCAGTGCTAGTAATAGCGGGGGAATCGGGGTCGAGCAGTACTTC
CSASNSGGIGVEQYF
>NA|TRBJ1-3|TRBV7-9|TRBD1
TGTGCCAGCAGCTATGGGACAGGGGGAGGAAACACCATATATTTT
CASSYGTGGGNTIYF
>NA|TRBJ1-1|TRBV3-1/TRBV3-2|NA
TGTGCCAGCAGCCCACGCCCTGGCACTGAAGCTTTCTTT
CASSPRPGTEAFF
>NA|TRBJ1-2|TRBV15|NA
TGTGCCACCAGCAGGAGGACAGTTACTAACTATGGCTACACCTTC
CATSRRTVTNYGYTF
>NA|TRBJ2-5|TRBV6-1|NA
TGTGCCAGCAGTGAAACAGGGTTAGAGACCCAGTACTTC
CASSETGLETQYF
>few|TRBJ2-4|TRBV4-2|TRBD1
TGTGCCAGCAGCCCAAGAGCGGTTATGGGACAGGCCGTAACCAAAAAAAACATTCAGTACTTC
CASSPRAVMGQAVTKKNIQYF
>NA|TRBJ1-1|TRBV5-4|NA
TGTGCCAGCAGCCGGCAGGACACTGAAGCTTTCTTT
CASSRQDTEAFF
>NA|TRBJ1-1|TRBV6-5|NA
TGTGCCAGCAGCAGAATCAGGGCGACTGAAGCTTTCTTT
CASSRIRATEAFF
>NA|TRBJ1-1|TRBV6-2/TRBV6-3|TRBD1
TGTGCCAGCAGTGACAGGGGCGGGACTGAAGCTTTCTTT
CASSDRGGTEAFF
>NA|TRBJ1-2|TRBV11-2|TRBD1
TGTGCCAGCAGCTTAGGGGGACAGCTTAACTATGGCTACACCTTC
CASSLGGQLNYGYTF
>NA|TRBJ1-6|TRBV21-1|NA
TGTGCCAGCAGCAAAGTTTTTACCGGGACAAGGCATTCACCCCTCCACTTT
CASSKVFTGTRHSPLHF
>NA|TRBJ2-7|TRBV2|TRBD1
TGTGCCAGCAGTGACGTGACAGGGGGCTACGAGCAGTACTTC
CASSDVTGGYEQYF
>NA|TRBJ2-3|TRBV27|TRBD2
TGTGCCAGCAGTTTATTAATGGCTAGCGGGGCCACAGATACGCAGTATTTT
CASSLLMASGATDTQYF
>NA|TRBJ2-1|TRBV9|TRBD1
TGTGCCAGCAGCGAAAGTACCGGGACAGGCTCCTACAATGAGCAGTTCTTC
CASSESTGTGSYNEQFF
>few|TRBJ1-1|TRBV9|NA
TGTGCCAGCACCGCTGCGGTGAACACTGAAGCTTTCTTT
CASTAAVNTEAFF
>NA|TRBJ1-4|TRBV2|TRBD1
TGTGCCAGCAGTGAAGTTACAGGGGGCGAAAAACTGTTTTTT
CASSEVTGGEKLFF
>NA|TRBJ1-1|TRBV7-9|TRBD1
TGTGCCAGCAGCTTGCCGACAGGACAGGCTAGGACTGAAGCTTTCTTT
CASSLPTGQARTEAFF
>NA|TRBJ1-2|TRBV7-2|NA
TGTGCCAGCAGCTTAGTTGGCGGCACTAACTATGGCTACACCTTC
CASSLVGGTNYGYTF
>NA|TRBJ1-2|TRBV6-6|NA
TGTGCCAGCAACCACCCGATGGGGGGTCCCTACTATGGCTACACCTTC
CASNHPMGGPYYGYTF
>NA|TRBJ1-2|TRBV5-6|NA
TGTGCCAGCAGCTTGGGTACGGCTTTGGGCTATGGCTACACCTTC
CASSLGTALGYGYTF
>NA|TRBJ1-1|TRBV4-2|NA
TGTGCCAGCAGCCCATCTACAGCTAACACTGAAGCTTTCTTT
CASSPSTANTEAFF
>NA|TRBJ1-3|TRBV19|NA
TGTGCCAGTAGTATACTCAGCGATGATGGAAACACCATATATTTT
CASSILSDDGNTIYF